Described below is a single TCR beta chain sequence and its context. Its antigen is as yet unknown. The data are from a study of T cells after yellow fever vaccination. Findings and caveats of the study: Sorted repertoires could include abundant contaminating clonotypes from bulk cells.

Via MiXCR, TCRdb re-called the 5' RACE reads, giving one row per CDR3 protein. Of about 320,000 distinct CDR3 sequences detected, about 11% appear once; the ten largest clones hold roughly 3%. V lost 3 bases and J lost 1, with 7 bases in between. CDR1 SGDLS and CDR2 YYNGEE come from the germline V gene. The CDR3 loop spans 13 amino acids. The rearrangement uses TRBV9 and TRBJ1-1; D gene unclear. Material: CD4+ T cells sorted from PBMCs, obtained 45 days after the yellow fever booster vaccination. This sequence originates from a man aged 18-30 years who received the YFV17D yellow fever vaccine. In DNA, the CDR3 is TGTGCCAGCAGCGCCGACTGGAACACTGAAGCTTTCTTT. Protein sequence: CASSADWNTEAFF.